The entry below gives a single TCR beta chain sequence along with its context. What it binds is not known. The CDR3 spans 16 residues. After removal of 4 bases from V and 0 bases from J, the junction contained 4 bases not matched to a gene. Germline CDR1 and CDR2: SEHNR and FQNEAQ (reference sequence). These data belong to a study of OX40 agonist ivuxolimab in advanced cancers. Overall study context: With a range of roughly 23 to 90, age averaged about 59 years, and 75% to 90% were male. Prior anti-PD-1, anti-PD-L1 or anti-CTLA-4 therapy did not bar entry, and approximately 40% had some. Study-level points and caveats: The antigen specificity of the peripheral T cells (those that were expanded) was not determined. Expanded clones were, on average, more numerous in CD8+ T cells than in CD4+.

The protocol was immunoSEQ multiplex PCR, while the TCRdb copy is restricted to in-frame clones and leaves out a portion. The sample has more than 60,000 clones, 75% to 90% seen once. This sequence originates from an adult with an advanced solid tumor such as melanoma, head and neck, liver or kidney cancer. J is TRBJ1-4 and V is TRBV7-9; 8 nucleotides align to TRBD1. This material consisted of CD4+ or CD8+ T cells sorted from blood, taken in a trial of the OX40 agonist ivuxolimab. The CDR3 DNA is TGTGCCAGCAGCTCGAGGACAGGGACAACTAATGAAAAACTGTTTTTT. It encodes CASSSRTGTTNEKLFF.